The 20 T cell receptor beta chains reported below all come from one sample, sequenced in a study of shared T cell receptors in the human thymus. Data came from immunoSEQ multiplex PCR; TCRdb stores just in-frame clones and leaves some out. The sample carries hundreds of thousands of clones, 78% recorded once. This same sample was also taken into another study, of human thymus T cells.

The sample comprised thymocytes. The receptors shown here come from a boy in the first two years of life with a congenital heart defect.

The count of this clone is one. The chain links TRBV14 to TRBJ2-7; a weak D match, TRBD2 (6 bases). The CDR3 has 15 residues. Germline CDR1 is SGHDN and CDR2 is FVKESK. Trimming shortened V by 4 bases and J by 0 bases, and 13 bases separated the two germline ends. The CDR3 nucleotides are TGTGCCAGCAGCCTGGGGGGTAAGAGCTCCTACGAGCAGTACTTC. Translating gives CASSLGGKSSYEQYF.

This chain uses TRBV7-9 with TRBJ2-7; D might be TRBD1 (5 bases). Germline CDR1 is SEHNR and CDR2 is FQNEAQ (reference sequence). Trimming removed 2 bases at V and 2 bases at J, with 13 bases between. CDR3 length: 15 residues. The CDR3 loop is CASSLRQQGTYEQYF. In DNA form, the CDR3 reads TGTGCCAGCAGCTTACGACAGCAAGGGACCTACGAGCAGTACTTC. Based on the CDR3 plus reference TRBV7-9 and TRBJ2-7, the full variable domain is DTGVSQNPRHKITKRGQNVTFRCDPISEHNRLYWYRQTLGQGPEFLTYFQNEAQLEKSRLLSDRFSAERPKGSFSTLEIQRTEQGDSAMYLCASSLRQQGTYEQYFGPGTRLTVT.

This clone was detected only a few times. The chain couples TRBV28 to TRBJ1-2; perhaps TRBD1 as D (5 bases). Germline-derived CDR1 and CDR2 are MDHEN and SYDVKM. Trimming left V 6 bases short and J 4 bases short, with 9 bases between. CDR3 length: 12 amino acids. Here the CDR3 reads CASRPTVYGYTF. CDR3 bases: TGTGCCAGCAGACCGACAGTCTATGGCTACACCTTC.

The genes are TRBV6-5 and TRBJ2-2, with 7 bases that match TRBD1. CDR1 and CDR2 (germline): MNHEY, SVGAGI. The CDR3 sequence is 16 residues long. V dropped 0 bases and J dropped 6; count of bases not matched to a gene: 7. CDR3 residues: CASSYSGRGYSGELFF. CDR3 coding DNA: TGTGCCAGCAGTTACTCGGGCAGGGGGTATTCCGGGGAGCTGTTTTTT.

This sequence joins TRBV7-6 and TRBJ2-1; 9 bases are a match to TRBD2. The CDR3 consists of 18 residues. Germline V gene data show CDR1 as SGHVS and CDR2 as FNYEAQ. J gave up 7 bases and V 2 bases, and 15 bases lay outside the gene matches. The CDR3 DNA sequence: TGTGCCAGCAGCTTATCAGCTAGCGGGAATGGATGGTGGAATGAGCAGTTCTTC. It encodes CASSLSASGNGWWNEQFF. The whole variable domain, remainder taken from reference TRBV7-6 and TRBJ2-1, is GAGVSQSPRYKVTKRGQDVALRCDPISGHVSLYWYRQALGQGPEFLTYFNYEAQQDKSGLPNDRFSAERPEGSISTLTIQRTEQRDSAMYRCASSLSASGNGWWNEQFFGPGTRLTVL.

The genes are TRBV6-4 and TRBJ1-2, with D unclear. CDR3 length equals 11 residues. Germline V gene sequence: CDR1 MRHNA, CDR2 SNTAGT. V lost 10 bases and J lost 5, with 11 bases in between. The CDR3: CATRTGYGYTF. The DNA of the CDR3 is TGTGCCACCAGAACTGGTTATGGCTACACCTTC.

This chain links TRBV5-4 with TRBJ1-1; TRBD1 matches 7 bases. Germline CDR1 SGHNT, CDR2 YYREEE (reference sequence). The CDR3 sequence is 12 residues long. With 0 bases clipped from V and 8 bases from J, the junction kept 1 base outside the gene matches. The CDR3 DNA sequence: TGTGCCAGCAGCTTGGAGGGACAGGAAGCTTTCTTT. Its translation is CASSLEGQEAFF. The variable domain in full, with the rest retrieved from reference TRBV5-4 and TRBJ1-1, is ETGVTQSPTHLIKTRGQQVTLRCSSQSGHNTVSWYQQALGQGPQFIFQYYREEENGRGNFPPRFSGLQFPNYSSELNVNALELDDSALYLCASSLEGQEAFFGQGTRLTVV.

The chain uses TRBV7-6 and TRBJ2-2; maybe TRBD1 (5 bases). The V end lost 1 base, the J end lost 7 bases, and 13 bases lay between the germline ends. Germline assignment: CDR1 SGHVS and CDR2 FNYEAQ. CDR3 length: 15 amino acids. Here the CDR3 DNA reads TGTGCCAGCAGCTTAGGCAGGGCTAAAGGCGGGGAGCTGTTTTTT. It encodes CASSLGRAKGGELFF.

The chain carries TRBV5-1 and TRBJ2-7; the match to TRBD2 covers 7 bases. The CDR3 runs 14 residues. With 0 bases clipped from V and 5 bases from J, the junction kept 5 bases outside the gene matches. Per germline, CDR1 SGHRS and CDR2 YFSETQ. The CDR3 nucleotides read TGCGCCAGCAGCTTGGAGCGGACTAGAGACGAGCAGTACTTC. Translated, it gives CASSLERTRDEQYF.

This chain joins TRBV4-3 and TRBJ2-5, with 10 nucleotides matching TRBD1. The CDR3 spans 21 residues. CDR1 is LGHNA and CDR2 is YSLEER in the germline V gene. Unmatched junction bases numbered 24, after V lost 3 bases and J lost 5 bases. CDR3 sequence (DNA): TGCGCCAGCAGCCAGGCTTCTAGGAGGGACAGGGGTTGGGACTGGGATGAGACCCAGTACTTC. Translating it yields CASSQASRRDRGWDWDETQYF.

This sequence joins TRBV6-5 and TRBJ1-1, with a possible D match to TRBD1 (6 bases). The CDR3 spans 14 residues. Germline values: CDR1 MNHEY, CDR2 SVGAGI. V was cut by 2 bases and J by 3 bases, with 10 bases left in between. The CDR3 DNA follows: TGTGCCAGCAGTTACGACGGACAGTACACTGAAGCTTTCTTT. It yields the protein CASSYDGQYTEAFF.

The chain links TRBV5-1 to TRBJ1-2; 9 positions agree with TRBD1. The CDR3 runs to 15 residues. From germline, CDR1 is SGHRS and CDR2 YFSETQ. V was pared by 2 bases and J by 6 bases, with 8 bases of the junction left unmatched. The DNA of the CDR3 is TGCGCCAGCAGCTTCAGGGGAGACAGGGGGGATGGCTACACCTTC. Amino acids: CASSFRGDRGDGYTF.

This chain links TRBV5-6 with TRBJ1-3; D remains ambiguous. The CDR3 spans 12 residues. Germline lookup yields CDR1 SGHDT and CDR2 YYEEEE. The V gene lost 7 bases and the J gene lost 4 bases, with 9 bases spanning the gap. In DNA, the CDR3 is TGTGCCAGCGCGGGGAAGGGAAACACCATATATTTT. Its protein is CASAGKGNTIYF.

The chain links TRBV6-1 to TRBJ2-7; 8 bases are a match to TRBD1. CDR1 is MNHNS, CDR2 SASEGT, per germline. V dropped 7 bases and J dropped 2; count of bases not matched to a gene: 4. This CDR3 contains 13 residues. This CDR3 is CASMWTGTYEQYF. DNA for the CDR3: TGTGCCAGCATGTGGACAGGGACCTACGAGCAGTACTTC.

The chain is built from TRBV30 and TRBJ1-4; D perhaps matches TRBD1 (5 bases). Trimming left V 5 bases short and J 2 bases short, with 18 bases between. CDR1 is GTSNPN and CDR2 is SVGIG in the germline V gene (reference sequence). This CDR3 region has 16 residues. CDR3 DNA sequence: TGTGCCTGGGGCCACGGGGGAAGGGTGACTAATGAAAAACTGTTTTTT. Its protein is CAWGHGGRVTNEKLFF.

V usage is TRBV5-1 and J usage is TRBJ1-1; 8 bases are shared with TRBD1. V shed 4 bases and J 1 base; nucleotides not matched to a gene: 6. Germline V gives CDR1 SGHRS, CDR2 YFSETQ. The length of the CDR3 is 15 residues. The DNA of the CDR3 is TGCGCCAGCAGCCCGCGACAGGGGCCGAACACTGAAGCTTTCTTT. Protein product: CASSPRQGPNTEAFF.

This clone has a single count. The chain employs TRBV10-3 and TRBJ2-7, with 7 bases identical to TRBD2. The CDR3 length is 13 residues. V shed 6 bases and J 2 bases; nucleotides not matched to a gene: 4. Germline lookup yields CDR1 ENHRY and CDR2 SYGVKD. The CDR3 spells CAIRASGTYEQYF. CDR3 nucleotides: TGTGCCATCAGGGCTAGCGGAACCTACGAGCAGTACTTC.

This rearrangement joins TRBV7-9 to TRBJ2-4, with D possibly being TRBD1 (6 bases). Germline values: CDR1 SEHNR, CDR2 FQNEAQ (reference sequence). V shed 5 bases and J shed 6 bases, with 11 bases lying between them. This CDR3 comprises 13 residues. The CDR3 DNA reads TGTGCCAGCAGCACCGGACAGTTAAACATTCAGTACTTC. This gives the protein CASSTGQLNIQYF. Looking up the rest from reference TRBV7-9 and TRBJ2-4 gives the full variable domain: DTGVSQNPRHKITKRGQNVTFRCDPISEHNRLYWYRQTLGQGPEFLTYFQNEAQLEKSRLLSDRFSAERPKGSFSTLEIQRTEQGDSAMYLCASSTGQLNIQYFGAGTRLSVL.

A single count supports this clone. This chain links TRBV2 with TRBJ2-4; 10 bases line up with TRBD1. The V segment lost 7 bases and the J segment 2 bases; nucleotides outside the gene matches: 14. Germline CDR1 is SNHLY and CDR2 is FYNNEI. The CDR3 contains 18 residues. CDR3 coding DNA: TGTGCCAGCAAACAGACAGGGGGCTACCGGGGGCCCAAAAACATTCAGTACTTC. Protein: CASKQTGGYRGPKNIQYF.

This chain links TRBV9 with TRBJ1-3; 8 bases agree with TRBD1. The CDR3 has 16 amino acids. The trim removed 0 bases at V and 0 bases at J, leaving 2 bases unmatched. The germline CDR1 and CDR2 sequences are SGDLS and YYNGEE. The CDR3 region has the DNA TGTGCCAGCAGCGTAGGGACAGGGTTCTCTGGAAACACCATATATTTT. This sequence encodes CASSVGTGFSGNTIYF.